The TCR beta chain under discussion was sequenced for a study of control samples from healthy donors and cancer patients. Profiled with immunoSEQ multiplex PCR; TCRdb holds only in-frame clones, not every one. The sample consists of 200,000 or so clones, about 91% of them appearing once. The germline V and J ends were trimmed by 7 bases and 8 bases, with 17 bases remaining between them. This CDR3 spans 13 amino acids. The genes are TRBV12-3 or TRBV12-4 and TRBJ1-2; perhaps TRBD1 as D (5 bases). Source material: blood. The TCR sequence derives from a man aged 25 to 40 in good health. The CDR3 DNA reads as TGTGCCAGCAACCTCGGAGGGACGAACGGCTACACCTTC. Translated, it gives CASNLGGTNGYTF.